This TCR beta chain was observed in a study of early T cells in non-severe SARS-CoV-2 infection. Whole-study context: Sequencing used unsorted whole-blood bulk RNA, so chains lack pairing.

Via MiXCR, TCRdb re-called the 5' RACE reads, giving one row per CDR3 protein. The sample lists around 30,000 distinct CDR3 sequences; over 8.5% were seen once. This clonotype was counted ten times or more. Germline V gene data show CDR1 as SGHTA and CDR2 as FQGNSA. The CDR3 runs to 12 residues. The V gene lost 2 bases and the J gene lost 3 bases, with 2 bases spanning the gap. V gene TRBV7-2 combines with J gene TRBJ1-5, with D hard to call. The sequence was obtained from an adult who was a healthcare worker with PCR-confirmed SARS-CoV-2 infection or an uninfected control (not recorded which). The source material was whole blood. The chain's CDR3 is CASSLNNQPQHF. As DNA, the CDR3 is TGTGCCAGCAGCTTAAACAATCAGCCCCAGCATTTT.